This T cell receptor (beta chain) was sequenced during a study of spatial heterogeneity in lung cancer. Looking at the study overall: In tumor regions, TCR transcript counts tracked strongly with a T cell module score from matched bulk RNA-seq. Study findings and constraints: Tumor mutation count correlated with how many alpha and beta TCRs expanded intratumorally. It was estimated that coverage of tumor T cells reached about 7.4% for alpha chains and about 13% for beta chains.

As to time point: sample taken at primary tumor resection. Frozen PBMC, nontumor lung or tumor provided whole RNA, which was sequenced unsorted. Germline V gene lookup returns CDR1 SEHNR and CDR2 FQNEAQ (reference sequence). CDR3 length: 15 amino acids. Trimming shortened V by 1 base and J by 10 bases, and 14 bases separated the two germline ends. Remarks on this clonotype: Its antigen remains unidentified.

A distinct unique molecular identifier was carried by each TCR cDNA molecule. TCRdb analysed the 5' RACE reads with MiXCR anew, one entry per CDR3 protein. The table lists under 800 distinct CDR3 sequences, approximately 15% of them singletons. This sample comprised lung tumor tissue, obtained at surgery. The J gene is TRBJ1-6, the V gene TRBV7-9; a possible D gene is TRBD1 (5 bases). The sequence derives from a male donor with early-stage non-small cell lung cancer. The CDR3 reads CASSLEGPIYSPLHF. DNA of the CDR3: TGTGCCAGCAGCTTAGAGGGACCCATTTACTCACCCCTCCACTTT.